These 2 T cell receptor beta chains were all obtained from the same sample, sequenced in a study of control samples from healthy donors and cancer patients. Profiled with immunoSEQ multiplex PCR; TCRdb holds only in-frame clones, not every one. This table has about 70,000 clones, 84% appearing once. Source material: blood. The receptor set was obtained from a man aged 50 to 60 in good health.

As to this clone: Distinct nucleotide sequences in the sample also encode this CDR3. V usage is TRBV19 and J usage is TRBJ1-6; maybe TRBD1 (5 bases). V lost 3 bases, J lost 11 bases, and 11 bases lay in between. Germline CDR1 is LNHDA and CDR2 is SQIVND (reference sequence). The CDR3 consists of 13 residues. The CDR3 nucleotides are TGTGCCAGTAGTATCCAGGCGGGGGCACCCCTCCACTTT. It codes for CASSIQAGAPLHF.

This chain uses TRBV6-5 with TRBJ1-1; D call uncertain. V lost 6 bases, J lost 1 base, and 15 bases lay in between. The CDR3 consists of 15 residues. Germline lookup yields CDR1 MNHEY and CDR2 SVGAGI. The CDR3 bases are TGTGCCAGCAGAACTCACCTAACGGAGAACACTGAAGCTTTCTTT. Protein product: CASRTHLTENTEAFF.